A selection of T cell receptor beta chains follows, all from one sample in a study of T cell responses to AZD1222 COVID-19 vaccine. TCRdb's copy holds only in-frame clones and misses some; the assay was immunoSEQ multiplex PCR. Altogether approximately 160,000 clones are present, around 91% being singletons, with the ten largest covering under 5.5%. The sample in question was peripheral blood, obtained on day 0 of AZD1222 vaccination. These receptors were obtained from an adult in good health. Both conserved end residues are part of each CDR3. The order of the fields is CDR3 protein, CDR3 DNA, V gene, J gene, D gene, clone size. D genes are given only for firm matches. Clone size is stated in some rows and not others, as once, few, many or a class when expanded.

CASSFGTGGNYGYTF	TGTGCCAGCAGCTTTGGGACAGGGGGGAACTATGGCTACACCTTC	TRBV6-5	TRBJ1-2	TRBD1	-
CASSLAGGDGYTF	TGTGCCAGCAGCTTAGCAGGGGGCGACGGCTACACCTTC	TRBV7-9	TRBJ1-2	TRBD1	few
CASSFQKDPKETQYF	TGTGCCAGCAGTTTCCAGAAGGACCCCAAAGAGACCCAGTACTTC	TRBV27	TRBJ2-5	-	-
CASGSGLAVGADTQYF	TGTGCTAGTGGTTCGGGACTAGCGGTGGGGGCGGATACGCAGTATTTT	TRBV12-5	TRBJ2-3	TRBD2	-
CASSTQHGGYNEQFF	TGTGCCAGCAGCACCCAACATGGAGGCTACAATGAGCAGTTCTTC	TRBV7-3	TRBJ2-1	-	-
CASGVGGDGNTIYF	TGTGCCAGCGGCGTTGGGGGAGATGGAAACACCATATATTTT	TRBV9	TRBJ1-3	-	-
CASSLRGGNSPLHF	TGTGCCAGCAGCTTAAGGGGAGGAAATTCACCCCTCCACTTT	TRBV5-6	TRBJ1-6	-	-
CASAVGQGAGSPLHF	TGTGCCAGCGCTGTGGGCCAGGGGGCAGGTTCACCCCTCCACTTT	TRBV6-5	TRBJ1-6	TRBD1	-
CASRPHGGPNYGYTF	TGTGCCAGCAGGCCCCACGGAGGACCTAACTATGGCTACACCTTC	TRBV6-5	TRBJ1-2	-	-
CASSFIGASNEQFF	TGTGCCAGCAGCTTCATCGGAGCGAGCAATGAGCAGTTCTTC	TRBV11-3	TRBJ2-1	-	-
CASSLGQGEEQYF	TGTGCCAGCAGCTTAGGGCAGGGTGAGGAGCAGTACTTC	TRBV7-3	TRBJ2-7	-	-
CATGGNPYNEQFF	TGTGCCACCGGCGGGAATCCCTACAATGAGCAGTTCTTC	TRBV11-2	TRBJ2-1	-	-
CASSQRDAYEQYF	TGTGCCAGCAGTCAGAGGGACGCCTACGAGCAGTACTTC	TRBV7-9	TRBJ2-7	-	once
CSARAGGTQYF	TGCAGTGCTAGGGCCGGGGGGACGCAGTATTTT	TRBV20-1	TRBJ2-3	TRBD2	once
CASSRTGNTGELFF	TGTGCCAGCAGTCGGACAGGGAACACCGGGGAGCTGTTTTTT	TRBV6-5	TRBJ2-2	TRBD1	-
CAWSRQAGYTIYF	TGTGCCTGGAGTCGACAGGCAGGGTACACCATATATTTT	TRBV30	TRBJ1-3	-	-
CASSLGQGRDGYTF	TGTGCCAGCAGTTTAGGCCAGGGGAGGGATGGCTACACCTTC	TRBV28	TRBJ1-2	-	-
CASTWGISLDYNEQFF	TGTGCCAGCACCTGGGGGATTAGCCTAGACTACAATGAGCAGTTCTTC	TRBV7-9	TRBJ2-1	-	-
CAWDLNRGRSEQYF	TGTGCCTGGGACTTGAACAGGGGGCGCAGCGAGCAGTACTTC	TRBV30	TRBJ2-7	TRBD1	-
CASSHQQTGMDTEAFF	TGTGCCAGCAGTCACCAACAAACAGGGATGGACACTGAAGCTTTCTTT	TRBV6-2/TRBV6-3	TRBJ1-1	-	-
CASSLNNRNTEAFF	TGTGCCAGCAGTTTGAACAATCGGAACACTGAAGCTTTCTTT	TRBV28	TRBJ1-1	-	-
CSVEDQRVGDEQYF	TGCAGCGTTGAAGACCAAAGGGTTGGGGACGAGCAGTACTTC	TRBV29-1	TRBJ2-7	-	-
CASSGGAGERYNEQFF	TGTGCCAGCAGCGGGGGAGCGGGAGAAAGGTACAATGAGCAGTTCTTC	TRBV7-2	TRBJ2-1	TRBD2	-
CASSYSTGRTEAFF	TGTGCCAGCAGTTACTCGACAGGTCGAACTGAAGCTTTCTTT	TRBV6-5	TRBJ1-1	-	-
CASSYSPGQAEQFF	TGTGCCAGCAGTTACTCTCCGGGACAGGCGGAGCAGTTCTTC	TRBV6-5	TRBJ2-1	TRBD1	-
CAWRRREYPGELFF	TGTGCCTGGAGGAGACGGGAGTACCCCGGGGAGCTGTTTTTT	TRBV30	TRBJ2-2	-	-
CASRPDRGPGGEQYF	TGTGCCAGCAGACCAGACAGGGGGCCTGGAGGTGAGCAGTACTTC	TRBV28	TRBJ2-7	TRBD1	-
CASSLGAGEVNEQFF	TGTGCCAGCAGCTTAGGAGCGGGAGAAGTAAATGAGCAGTTCTTC	TRBV13	TRBJ2-1	TRBD2	-
CASSPVWGAGRNNEQFF	TGTGCCAGCAGTCCCGTGTGGGGGGCGGGGCGTAACAATGAGCAGTTCTTC	TRBV28	TRBJ2-1	-	-